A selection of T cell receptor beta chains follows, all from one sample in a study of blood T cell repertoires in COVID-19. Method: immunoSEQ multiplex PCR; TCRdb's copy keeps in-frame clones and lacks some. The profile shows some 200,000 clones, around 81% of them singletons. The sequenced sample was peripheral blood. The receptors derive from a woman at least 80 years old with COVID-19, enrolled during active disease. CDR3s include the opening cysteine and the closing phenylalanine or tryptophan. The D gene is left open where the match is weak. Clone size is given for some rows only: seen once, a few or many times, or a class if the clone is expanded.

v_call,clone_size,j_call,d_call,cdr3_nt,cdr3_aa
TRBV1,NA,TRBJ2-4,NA,TGCACCAGCAGCCAAGATCAACGACGGGGGGAAAACATTCAGTACTTC,CTSSQDQRRGENIQYF
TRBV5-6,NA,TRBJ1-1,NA,TGTGCCAGCGCGGGCCGCGGGCGCCACACTGAAGCTTTCTTT,CASAGRGRHTEAFF
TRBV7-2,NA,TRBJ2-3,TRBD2,TGTGCCAGCAGCCCCCCGGCTAGCGGGGTGGGTGATACGCAGTATTTT,CASSPPASGVGDTQYF
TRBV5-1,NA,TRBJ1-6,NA,TGCGCCAGCAGCTTGGACTCGGGGGGGAATTCACCCCTCCACTTT,CASSLDSGGNSPLHF
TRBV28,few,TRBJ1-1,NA,TGTGCCAGCACCTCGGTGTGGGCTTTCTTT,CASTSVWAFF
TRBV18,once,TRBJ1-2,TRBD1,TGTGCCAGCTCAGCACAGGGGACTAACTATGGCTACACCTTC,CASSAQGTNYGYTF
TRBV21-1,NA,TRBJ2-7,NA,TGTGCCAGCAGGACTCCGGGACACTTCTACGAGCAGTACTTC,CASRTPGHFYEQYF
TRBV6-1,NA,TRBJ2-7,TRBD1,TGTGCCAGCAGTGAAGTCCTGGGGGACAGGCAGTACTTC,CASSEVLGDRQYF
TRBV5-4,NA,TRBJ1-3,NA,TGTGCCAGCAGCAGGGGACAACCCTTTCTCTCTGGAAACACCATATATTTT,CASSRGQPFLSGNTIYF
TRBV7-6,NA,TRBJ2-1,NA,TGTGCCAGCAGCCCCGCCCCAGGGTCGTTAAACAATGAGCAGTTCTTC,CASSPAPGSLNNEQFF
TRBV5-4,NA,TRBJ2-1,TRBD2,TGTGCCAGCAGCGCCCCGGGGGGGAGGAACGAGCAGTTCTTC,CASSAPGGRNEQFF
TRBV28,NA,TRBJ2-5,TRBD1,TGTGCCAGCAGTGATGACAGGGCAGAGACCCAGTACTTC,CASSDDRAETQYF
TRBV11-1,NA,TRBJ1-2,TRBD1,TGTGCCAGCAGCTTAGGGGACAGCTATGGCTACACCTTC,CASSLGDSYGYTF
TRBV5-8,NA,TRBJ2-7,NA,TGTGCCAGCAGCTCGACAGGACTCGCCTACGAGCAGTACTTC,CASSSTGLAYEQYF
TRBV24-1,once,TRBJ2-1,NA,TGTGCCACCAGTCTCTACAATGAGCAGTTCTTC,CATSLYNEQFF
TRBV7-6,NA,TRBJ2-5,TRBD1,TGTGCCAGCAGCCGCACCCAGGGGGTTTACGAGACCCAGTACTTC,CASSRTQGVYETQYF
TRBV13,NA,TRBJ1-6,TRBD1,TGTGCCAGCAGCTTAGGCACAGGGGGTAATTCACCCCTCCACTTT,CASSLGTGGNSPLHF
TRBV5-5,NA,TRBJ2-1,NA,TGTGCCAGCAGCTTTTGGGGGGGCAGGGTCAATGAGCAGTTCTTC,CASSFWGGRVNEQFF
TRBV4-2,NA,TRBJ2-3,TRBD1,TGTGCCAGCAGCCAAGAAGGACAGGAAGGTAGAGTGGATACGCAGTATTTT,CASSQEGQEGRVDTQYF
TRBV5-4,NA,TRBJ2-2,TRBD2,TGTGCCAGCAGCTTGGGGGGTAGCGGGGCCCGCGGGGAGCTGTTTTTT,CASSLGGSGARGELFF
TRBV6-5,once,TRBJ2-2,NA,TGTGCCAGCAGTTACATGGCGGCCACCGGGGAGCTGTTTTTT,CASSYMAATGELFF
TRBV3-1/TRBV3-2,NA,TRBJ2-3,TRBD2,TGTGCCAGCAGCGGCACTAGCGTGGGAGATACGCAGTATTTT,CASSGTSVGDTQYF
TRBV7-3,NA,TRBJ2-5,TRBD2,TGTGCCAGCAGCCCGGGGGGTTCGTACCAAGAGACCCAGTACTTC,CASSPGGSYQETQYF
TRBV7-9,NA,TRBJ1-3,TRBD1,TGTGCCAGCAGTACAGGGGTCGGAAACACCATATATTTT,CASSTGVGNTIYF
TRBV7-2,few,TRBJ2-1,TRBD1,TGTGCCAGCAGCGCCAGCGGGACAGGGTACAATGAGCAGTTCTTC,CASSASGTGYNEQFF
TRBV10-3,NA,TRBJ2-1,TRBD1,TGTGCCATCAGTGAGCCGGGACAGGGGGCGGACAATGAGCAGTTCTTC,CAISEPGQGADNEQFF
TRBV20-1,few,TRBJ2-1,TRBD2,TGCAGTGCTAGTCAAGCGGGAGGTACCGGCGAGCAGTTCTTC,CSASQAGGTGEQFF
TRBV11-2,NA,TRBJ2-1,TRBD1,TGTGCCAGCAGCTCAACGGGACAGGGATACAATGAGCAGTTCTTC,CASSSTGQGYNEQFF
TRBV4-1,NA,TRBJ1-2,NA,TGCGCCAGCAGCCAAGATCCAGACATCCCTCGGGGTGGCTACACCTTC,CASSQDPDIPRGGYTF
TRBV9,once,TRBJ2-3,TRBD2,TGTGCCAGCAGCGTGGGACTAGCGGGAGTTGGGCCCACAGATACGCAGTATTTT,CASSVGLAGVGPTDTQYF
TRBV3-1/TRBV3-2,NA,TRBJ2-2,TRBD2,TGTGCCAGCAGCCCCTGGACTAGCTCCGGGGAGCTGTTTTTT,CASSPWTSSGELFF